Sequencing of this T cell receptor (beta chain) was carried out in a study of CD8+ T cells in alopecia areata. Germline V gives CDR1 SNHLY, CDR2 FYNNEI. This CDR3 has 12 residues. V was cut by 8 bases and J by 2 bases, with 8 bases left in between. Treatment of the sample: oral pan-JAK inhibitor, 5-10 mg twice daily. A FACSAria was used to sort CD4+ and CD8+ T cells. These cells came from PBMCs. Study conclusions and caveats: Affected scalp, especially in alopecia totalis/universalis, had a higher clonality than normal scalp did.

Extracted RNA was reverse transcribed into cDNA, the sequencing template. The repertoire was sequenced with immunoSEQ multiplex PCR; TCRdb's copy has only in-frame clones and lacks some. Among more than 200,000 clones, around two fifths were seen once, and the ten largest hold about 2.4%. This clone was recorded a few times. Its antigen remains unknown. The sample was CD4+ T cells sorted from blood, taken around week 36, from a patient treated with tofacitinib. J is TRBJ2-3 and V is TRBV2; D possibly uses TRBD1 or TRBD2 (5 bases each). The sequence was collected from a human donor with alopecia areata. The DNA for the CDR3 is TGTGCCAGCGGGGACCCCACAGATACGCAGTATTTT. Amino acid sequence: CASGDPTDTQYF.